This T cell receptor (beta chain) was captured by sequencing in a study of cytomegalovirus exposure and HLA in healthy donors. Overall study findings and caveats: A missense variant in DCLRE1C was later tied to TCR beta V- and J-gene trimming. The records held CMV serostatus as the only immune exposure information.

On this clone itself: Its specificity is unknown.

13 Jbeta primers and 60 Vbeta primers were used for the PCR. Clones were sequenced by immunoSEQ multiplex PCR, and TCRdb holds only the in-frame ones, with some missing. The sample includes some 200,000 clones, approximately 79% of them seen just once. Deletions cut 3 bases from V and 5 bases from J, with 12 bases between. CDR1 and CDR2 (germline): SGDLS, YYNGEE. CDR3 length: 15 amino acids. This clonotype was obtained from a girl aged 2 to 10 in good health and CMV-seronegative. The rearrangement links TRBV9 to TRBJ1-6; D might be TRBD1 (6 bases). The sequenced material came from PBMCs. CDR3 in amino acids: CASSASQGDNSPLHF. CDR3 in DNA: TGTGCCAGCAGCGCCTCACAGGGTGATAATTCACCCCTCCACTTT. The entire variable domain, with the rest obtained from reference TRBV9 and TRBJ1-6, is as follows: DSGVTQTPKHLITATGQRVTLRCSPRSGDLSVYWYQQSLDQGLQFLIQYYNGEERAKGNILERFSAQQFPDLHSELNLSSLELGDSALYFCASSASQGDNSPLHFGNGTRLTVT.